Included here is one T cell receptor (beta chain) sequence, with context. Its antigen is still unknown. This specimen comes from a study of blood T cells in healthy people across ages. Sample-barcoded 5' priming and a J-beta primer mix drove a second PCR of about 6 to 11 cycles. TCRdb re-called the 5' RACE reads through MiXCR, storing one row per CDR3 protein. The sample carries 1.5 million to 2 million distinct CDR3 sequences, 25% to 30% recorded once. CDR3 length: 16 amino acids. From germline, CDR1 is SGHTA and CDR2 FQGNSA. V was pared by 1 base and J by 0 bases, with 10 bases between. Overall study results and limits: The lack of PBMC sorting stopped any conclusive naive versus antigen-experienced comparison. Relative to aged donors, long-lived donors carried more naive CD4+ cells and displayed higher diversity.

This receptor was identified in a woman aged 30 to 39 in good health. This chain uses TRBV7-2 with TRBJ2-4, with D uncertain. The sequenced material came from blood. CDR3 residues: CASSLDGRLAKNIQYF. As DNA, the CDR3 is TGTGCCAGCAGCTTAGACGGCAGACTAGCCAAAAACATTCAGTACTTC.